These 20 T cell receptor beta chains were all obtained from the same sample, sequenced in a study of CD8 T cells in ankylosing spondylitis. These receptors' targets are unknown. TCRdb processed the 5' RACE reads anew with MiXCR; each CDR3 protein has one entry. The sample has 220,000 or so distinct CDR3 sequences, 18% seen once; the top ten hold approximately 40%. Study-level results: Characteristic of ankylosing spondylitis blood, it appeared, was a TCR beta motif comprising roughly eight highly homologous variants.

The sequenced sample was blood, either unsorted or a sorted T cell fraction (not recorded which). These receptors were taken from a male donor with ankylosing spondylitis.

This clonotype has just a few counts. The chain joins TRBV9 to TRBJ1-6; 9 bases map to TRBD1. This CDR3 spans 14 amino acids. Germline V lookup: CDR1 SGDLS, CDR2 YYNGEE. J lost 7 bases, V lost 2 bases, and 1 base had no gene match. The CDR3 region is CASSVDRGNSPLHF. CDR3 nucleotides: TGTGCCAGCAGCGTGGACAGGGGAAATTCACCCCTCCACTTT.

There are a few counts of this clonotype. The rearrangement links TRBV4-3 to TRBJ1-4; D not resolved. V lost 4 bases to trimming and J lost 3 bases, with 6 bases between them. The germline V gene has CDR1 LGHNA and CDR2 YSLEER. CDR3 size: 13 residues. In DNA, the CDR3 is TGCGCCAGCAGCCGCCTGGCTAATGAAAAACTGTTTTTT. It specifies CASSRLANEKLFF.

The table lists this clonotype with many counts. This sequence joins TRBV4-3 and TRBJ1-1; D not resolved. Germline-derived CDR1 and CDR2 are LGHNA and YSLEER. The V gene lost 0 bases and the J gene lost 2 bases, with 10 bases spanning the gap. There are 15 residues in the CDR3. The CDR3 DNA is TGCGCCAGCAGCCAAGATGGTGTGGGAAACACTGAAGCTTTCTTT. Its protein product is CASSQDGVGNTEAFF.

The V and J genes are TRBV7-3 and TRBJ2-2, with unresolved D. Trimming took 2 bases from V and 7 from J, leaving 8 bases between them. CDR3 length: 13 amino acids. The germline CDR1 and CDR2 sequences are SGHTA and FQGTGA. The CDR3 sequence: CASSLGLGGELFF. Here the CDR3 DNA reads TGTGCCAGCAGCTTAGGTCTTGGCGGGGAGCTGTTTTTT.

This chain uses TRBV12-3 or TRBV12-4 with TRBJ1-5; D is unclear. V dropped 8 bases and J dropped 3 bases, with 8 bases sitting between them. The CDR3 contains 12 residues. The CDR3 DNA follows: TGTGCCAGCGGAGCCCACAATCAGCCCCAGCATTTT. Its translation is CASGAHNQPQHF.

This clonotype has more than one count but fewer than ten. CDR3 amino acids: CAISEPDKTQNYEQYF. The CDR3 region has the DNA TGTGCCATCAGTGAACCTGACAAGACTCAAAACTACGAGCAGTACTTC. The rearrangement links TRBV10-3 to TRBJ2-7; D is unclear. Trimming took off 3 bases at V and 3 bases at J, with 18 bases between the two ends. CDR1 ENHRY and CDR2 SYGVKD come from the germline V gene. The CDR3 has 16 amino acids.

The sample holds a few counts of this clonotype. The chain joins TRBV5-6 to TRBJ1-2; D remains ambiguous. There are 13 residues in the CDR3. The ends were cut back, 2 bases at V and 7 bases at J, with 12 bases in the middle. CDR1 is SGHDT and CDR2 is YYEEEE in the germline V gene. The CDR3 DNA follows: TGTGCCAGCAGCTTAAATCCCGAGTTTGGCTACACCTTC. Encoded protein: CASSLNPEFGYTF.

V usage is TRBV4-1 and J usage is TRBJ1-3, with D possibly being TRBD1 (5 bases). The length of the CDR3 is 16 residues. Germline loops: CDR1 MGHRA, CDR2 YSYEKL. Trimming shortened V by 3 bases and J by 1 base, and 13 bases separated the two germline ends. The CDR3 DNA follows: TGCGCCAGCAGCCACCTGACAGACCCGTCTGGAAACACCATATATTTT. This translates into CASSHLTDPSGNTIYF.

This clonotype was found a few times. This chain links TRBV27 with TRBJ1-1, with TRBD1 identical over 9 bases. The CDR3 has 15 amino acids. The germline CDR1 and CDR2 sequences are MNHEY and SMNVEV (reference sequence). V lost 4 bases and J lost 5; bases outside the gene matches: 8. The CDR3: CASSSGTGWFTEAFF. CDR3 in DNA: TGTGCCAGCAGTTCCGGGACAGGGTGGTTTACTGAAGCTTTCTTT.

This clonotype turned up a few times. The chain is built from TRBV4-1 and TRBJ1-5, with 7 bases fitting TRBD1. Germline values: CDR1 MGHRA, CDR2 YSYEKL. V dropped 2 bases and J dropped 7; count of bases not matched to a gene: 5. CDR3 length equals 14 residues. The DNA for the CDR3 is TGCGCCAGCAGCCAACAGGGGGTCGGGCAGCCCCAGCATTTT. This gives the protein CASSQQGVGQPQHF.

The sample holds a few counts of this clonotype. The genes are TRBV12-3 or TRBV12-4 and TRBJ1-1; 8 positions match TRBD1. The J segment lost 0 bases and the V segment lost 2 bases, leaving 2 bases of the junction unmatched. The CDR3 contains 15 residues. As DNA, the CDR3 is TGTGCCAGCAGTTTACCACAGGGGGTGAACACTGAAGCTTTCTTT. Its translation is CASSLPQGVNTEAFF.

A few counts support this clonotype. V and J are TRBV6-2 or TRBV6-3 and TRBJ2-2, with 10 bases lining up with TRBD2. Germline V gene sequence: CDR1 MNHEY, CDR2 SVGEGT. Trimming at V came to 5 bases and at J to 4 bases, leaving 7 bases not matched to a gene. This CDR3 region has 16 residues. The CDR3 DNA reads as TGTGCCAGCAGTGACCCGAGCGGGAGGGGCACCGGGGAGCTGTTTTTT. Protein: CASSDPSGRGTGELFF.

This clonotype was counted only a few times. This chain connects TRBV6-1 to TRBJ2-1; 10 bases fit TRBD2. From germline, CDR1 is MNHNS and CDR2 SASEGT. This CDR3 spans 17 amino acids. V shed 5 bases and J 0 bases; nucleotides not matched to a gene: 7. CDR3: CASSRPSGGDSYNEQFF. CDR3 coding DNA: TGTGCCAGCAGTCGTCCTAGCGGGGGAGACTCCTACAATGAGCAGTTCTTC.

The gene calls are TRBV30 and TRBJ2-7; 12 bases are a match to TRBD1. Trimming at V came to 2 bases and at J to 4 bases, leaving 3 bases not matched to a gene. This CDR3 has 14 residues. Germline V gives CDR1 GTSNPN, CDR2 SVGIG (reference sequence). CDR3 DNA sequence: TGTGCCTGGAGTCCGGGACAGGGGGCGTACGAGCAGTACTTC. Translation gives CAWSPGQGAYEQYF.

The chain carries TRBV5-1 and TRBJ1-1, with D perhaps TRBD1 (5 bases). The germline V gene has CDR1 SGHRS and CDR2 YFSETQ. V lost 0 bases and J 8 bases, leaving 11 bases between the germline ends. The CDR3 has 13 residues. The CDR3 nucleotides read TGCGCCAGCAGCTTGGCCTCCCGGGACGAAGCTTTCTTT. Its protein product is CASSLASRDEAFF.

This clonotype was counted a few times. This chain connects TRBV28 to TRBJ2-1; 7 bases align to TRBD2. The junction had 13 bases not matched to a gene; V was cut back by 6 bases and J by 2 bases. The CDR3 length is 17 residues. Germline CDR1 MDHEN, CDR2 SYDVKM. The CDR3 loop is CASSTLKSGVPYNEQFF. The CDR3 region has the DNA TGTGCCAGCAGCACACTCAAAAGCGGGGTTCCCTACAATGAGCAGTTCTTC.

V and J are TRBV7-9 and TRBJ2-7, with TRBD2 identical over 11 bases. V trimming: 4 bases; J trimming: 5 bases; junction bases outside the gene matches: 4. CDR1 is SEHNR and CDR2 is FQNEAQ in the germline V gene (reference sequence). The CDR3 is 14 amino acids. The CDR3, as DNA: TGTGCCAGCAGCTCTAGCGGGGGGTTGGACGAGCAGTACTTC. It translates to CASSSSGGLDEQYF.

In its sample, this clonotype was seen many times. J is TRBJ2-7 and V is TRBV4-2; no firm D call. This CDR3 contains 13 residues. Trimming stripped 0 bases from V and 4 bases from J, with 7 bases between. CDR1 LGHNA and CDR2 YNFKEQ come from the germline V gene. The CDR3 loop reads CASSQDLLYEQYF. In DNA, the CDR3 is TGTGCCAGCAGCCAAGATCTTTTGTACGAGCAGTACTTC.

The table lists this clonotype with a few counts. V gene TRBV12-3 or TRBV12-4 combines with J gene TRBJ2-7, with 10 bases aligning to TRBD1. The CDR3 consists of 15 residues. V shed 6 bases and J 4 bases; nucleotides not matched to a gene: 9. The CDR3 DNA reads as TGTGCCAGCAGCCCTACCGGGACAGGGGATTACGAGCAGTACTTC. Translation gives CASSPTGTGDYEQYF.

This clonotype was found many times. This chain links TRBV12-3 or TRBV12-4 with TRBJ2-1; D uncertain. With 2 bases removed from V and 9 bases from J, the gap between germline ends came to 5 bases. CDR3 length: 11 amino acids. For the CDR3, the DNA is TGTGCCAGCAGTTTATTGGGTGAGCAGTTCTTC. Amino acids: CASSLLGEQFF.